These T cell receptor beta chains were read from a single sample in a study of cytomegalovirus exposure and HLA in healthy donors. TCRdb keeps only in-frame clones here, not all; method: immunoSEQ multiplex PCR. The sample lists hundreds of thousands of clones, around 76% occurring once. The sample consisted of PBMCs. The receptors derive from a man aged 35 to 55 in good health and CMV-seropositive. CDR3s include the opening cysteine and the closing phenylalanine or tryptophan. D genes are given only for firm matches.

J gene: TRBJ2-3
D gene: TRBD2
V gene: TRBV4-2
CDR3 protein: CASSQELAGATDTQYF
CDR3 DNA: TGTGCCAGCAGCCAAGAACTAGCGGGAGCCACAGATACGCAGTATTTT

J gene: TRBJ2-2
D gene: -
V gene: TRBV6-6
CDR3 protein: CASSYSGVPNTGELFF
CDR3 DNA: TGTGCCAGCAGTTACTCCGGGGTCCCGAACACCGGGGAGCTGTTTTTT

J gene: TRBJ1-3
D gene: -
V gene: TRBV11-2
CDR3 protein: CASSLFTGNTIYF
CDR3 DNA: TGTGCCAGCAGCCTGTTTACTGGAAACACCATATATTTT

J gene: TRBJ2-5
D gene: TRBD2
V gene: TRBV29-1
CDR3 protein: CSVGDYRETQYF
CDR3 DNA: TGCAGCGTCGGGGACTACCGAGAGACCCAGTACTTC

J gene: TRBJ2-5
D gene: TRBD2
V gene: TRBV7-2
CDR3 protein: CASSHTGTSPQETQYF
CDR3 DNA: TGTGCCAGCAGCCATACCGGGACTAGCCCTCAAGAGACCCAGTACTTC

J gene: TRBJ2-1
D gene: -
V gene: TRBV19
CDR3 protein: CASSTAYNEQFF
CDR3 DNA: TGTGCTAGTAGTACAGCGTACAATGAGCAGTTCTTC

J gene: TRBJ2-1
D gene: TRBD2
V gene: TRBV13
CDR3 protein: CASSFSGAWDEQFF
CDR3 DNA: TGTGCCAGCAGCTTTAGCGGGGCCTGGGATGAGCAGTTCTTC

J gene: TRBJ1-5
D gene: TRBD1
V gene: TRBV7-8
CDR3 protein: CASSSRTGQRSSNQPQHF
CDR3 DNA: TGTGCCAGCAGCTCCCGGACGGGACAGAGATCTAGCAATCAGCCCCAGCATTTT

J gene: TRBJ2-1
D gene: TRBD2
V gene: TRBV9
CDR3 protein: CASSPGLAGEAEQFF
CDR3 DNA: TGTGCCAGCAGCCCCGGACTAGCGGGAGAGGCTGAGCAGTTCTTC

J gene: TRBJ2-3
D gene: -
V gene: TRBV2
CDR3 protein: CASRQTSTDTQYF
CDR3 DNA: TGTGCCAGCAGGCAGACTAGCACAGATACGCAGTATTTT

J gene: TRBJ2-1
D gene: TRBD1
V gene: TRBV5-1
CDR3 protein: CASTRQGSNEQFF
CDR3 DNA: TGCGCCAGCACCCGACAGGGGAGCAATGAGCAGTTCTTC

J gene: TRBJ2-7
D gene: TRBD1
V gene: TRBV6-1
CDR3 protein: CASGRDRGPYEQYF
CDR3 DNA: TGTGCCAGCGGAAGGGACAGGGGGCCCTACGAGCAGTACTTC

J gene: TRBJ2-3
D gene: TRBD1
V gene: TRBV5-6
CDR3 protein: CASSSFTGVRADTQYF
CDR3 DNA: TGTGCCAGCAGCTCCTTTACAGGGGTTAGGGCAGATACGCAGTATTTT

J gene: TRBJ2-1
D gene: -
V gene: TRBV6-4
CDR3 protein: CASSVETTRYEQFF
CDR3 DNA: TGTGCCAGCAGTGTCGAGACTACACGGTATGAGCAGTTCTTC

J gene: TRBJ1-6
D gene: -
V gene: TRBV27
CDR3 protein: CASSSLTGSNSPLHF
CDR3 DNA: TGTGCCAGCAGTTCCCTCACAGGGAGTAATTCACCCCTCCACTTT

J gene: TRBJ1-2
D gene: TRBD1
V gene: TRBV30
CDR3 protein: CAYNTGGGGYTF
CDR3 DNA: TGTGCCTACAACACAGGGGGTGGGGGCTACACCTTC

J gene: TRBJ2-3
D gene: TRBD2
V gene: TRBV18
CDR3 protein: CASSLGLAGVSDTQYF
CDR3 DNA: TGTGCCAGCTCACTGGGACTAGCGGGAGTCTCAGATACGCAGTATTTT